This passage covers 14 T cell receptor beta chains from one sample sequenced in a study of beta chain features in type 1 diabetes. Expressed TCRB transcripts were sequenced because the isolated RNA had all been reverse transcribed beforehand. Some clones are missing from TCRdb's copy, which holds only in-frame ones; the method was immunoSEQ multiplex PCR. This sample has 120,000 to 150,000 clones, with less than 11% found just once. Sequenced sample: naive CD4+ T cells from blood. The receptors were gathered from a man aged 18 to 30 in good health.

This clone was counted ten times or more. This chain uses TRBV6-5 with TRBJ2-1, with D tentatively TRBD1 (6 bases). V was trimmed by 2 bases and J by 2 bases, leaving 10 bases between them. This CDR3 has 15 residues. CDR1 is MNHEY and CDR2 is SVGAGI in the germline V gene. DNA for the CDR3: TGTGCCAGCAGTTACGCCAGGGGCGCCTACAATGAGCAGTTCTTC. Its translation: CASSYARGAYNEQFF.

The genes are TRBV7-2 and TRBJ2-7; maybe TRBD1 (5 bases). This CDR3 is 15 amino acids long. Germline values: CDR1 SGHTA, CDR2 FQGNSA. V dropped 5 bases and J dropped 2 bases, with 16 bases sitting between them. The CDR3 here is CASSPVRVTPYEQYF. The CDR3 region has the DNA TGTGCCAGCAGCCCTGTCAGGGTGACTCCCTACGAGCAGTACTTC.

This clone was counted a few times. The chain couples TRBV7-9 to TRBJ2-3, with 8 bases that match TRBD2. Trimming took 11 bases from V and 3 from J; bases not matched to a gene: 19. The CDR3 consists of 17 residues. Per germline, CDR1 SEHNR and CDR2 FQNEAQ (reference sequence). CDR3 in amino acids: CAGQLLGGGGGTDTQYF. CDR3 DNA sequence: TGTGCCGGACAACTCCTCGGGGGGGGCGGAGGGACAGATACGCAGTATTTT.

A word on this clone: The junction and the germline gene differ at one end; a read error may be behind it. The V and J genes are TRBV6-1 and TRBJ1-1; D is undetermined. The CDR3 has 13 amino acids. Germline V gene sequence: CDR1 MNHNS, CDR2 SASEGT. CDR3: CASREGLNTEAFF. Written as DNA, the CDR3 is TGTGCCAGCCGTGAAGGGCTGAACACTGAAGCTTTCTTT.

This clone was seen a handful of times. The gene calls are TRBV27 and TRBJ2-7, with D perhaps matching TRBD2 (5 bases). The germline V and J ends were trimmed by 5 bases and 5 bases, with 19 bases remaining between them. The CDR3 is 15 amino acids. Per germline, CDR1 MNHEY and CDR2 SMNVEV (reference sequence). The DNA for the CDR3 is TGTGCCAGCAGTCCCTTCCGTTCAGACGGGGACGAGCAGTACTTC. Residues: CASSPFRSDGDEQYF.

The J gene is TRBJ1-1, the V gene TRBV10-3; the D is unclear. V was clipped by 4 bases and J by 3 bases, with 9 bases between them. CDR1 ENHRY and CDR2 SYGVKD come from the germline V gene. This CDR3 spans 13 amino acids. The CDR3 DNA follows: TGTGCCATCAGTGCCCGGAGGGACACTGAAGCTTTCTTT. This gives the protein CAISARRDTEAFF.

This clone showed up just a few times. The rearrangement links TRBV5-4 to TRBJ2-5; a possible D gene is TRBD2 (7 bases). This CDR3 region has 15 residues. V was shortened by 8 bases and J by 5 bases, with 22 bases between the two germline ends. The germline V gene encodes CDR1 SGHNT and CDR2 YYREEE (reference sequence). CDR3 residues: CARPPPGGMSETQYF. The DNA for the CDR3 is TGTGCCAGACCCCCCCCGGGGGGCATGTCCGAGACCCAGTACTTC.

The chain has TRBV7-9 and TRBJ2-5; TRBD2 might be the D (5 bases). The CDR3 loop spans 13 amino acids. The V and J ends lost 5 bases and 7 bases respectively, with 14 bases between them. Germline V gives CDR1 SEHNR, CDR2 FQNEAQ (reference sequence). The CDR3 sequence: CASSPDLGVTQYF. CDR3 nucleotides: TGTGCCAGCAGCCCAGACCTCGGGGTGACCCAGTACTTC.

This clone was recorded a few times. V usage is TRBV28 and J usage is TRBJ2-7, with TRBD1 matching over 10 bases. V lost 4 bases, J lost 3 bases, and 6 bases stayed unmatched. The CDR3 runs 15 residues. The V gene's germline CDR1 is MDHEN and CDR2 SYDVKM. The chain's CDR3 is CASSSPRDRGYEQYF. CDR3 nucleotides: TGTGCCAGCAGTTCCCCCCGGGACAGGGGCTACGAGCAGTACTTC.

The rearrangement uses TRBV5-1 and TRBJ2-2; TRBD1 aligns across 7 bases. The CDR3 covers 15 residues. Germline CDR1 is SGHRS and CDR2 is YFSETQ. V lost 3 bases to trimming and J lost 6 bases; unmatched junction nucleotides: 8. This chain's CDR3 is CASSSKQGFAGELFF. DNA for the CDR3: TGCGCCAGCAGCTCAAAACAGGGGTTCGCCGGGGAGCTGTTTTTT.

There are many counts of this clone. The chain links TRBV7-2 to TRBJ2-7; 8 nucleotides align to TRBD2. V shed 5 bases, J shed 3 bases, and the junction held 9 bases outside the gene matches. CDR3 length: 15 amino acids. Germline V lookup: CDR1 SGHTA, CDR2 FQGNSA. The CDR3 DNA follows: TGTGCCAGCAGCCCCACCGGGACTAGTTTCTACGAGCAGTACTTC. Residues: CASSPTGTSFYEQYF. Using reference TRBV7-2 and TRBJ2-7 for the parts outside the CDR3, the full variable domain is GAGVSQSPSNKVTEKGKDVELRCDPISGHTALYWYRQSLGQGLEFLIYFQGNSAPDKSGLPSDRFSAERTGGSVSTLTIQRTQQEDSAVYLCASSPTGTSFYEQYFGPGTRLTVT.

This clone was counted at least ten times. The gene calls are TRBV30 and TRBJ2-1; 8 bases fit TRBD2. CDR1 is GTSNPN, CDR2 SVGIG, per germline (reference sequence). CDR3 size: 14 residues. Trimming cost V 3 bases and J 2 bases; bases outside gene matches: 3. Written as DNA, the CDR3 is TGTGCCTGGAGCGCGGGGGGCCCCTACAATGAGCAGTTCTTC. It translates to CAWSAGGPYNEQFF.

This clone was recorded a few times. The chain is built from TRBV7-2 and TRBJ2-3, with D perhaps matching TRBD2 (6 bases). The CDR3 spans 15 residues. Per the germline V gene, CDR1 is SGHTA and CDR2 is FQGNSA. Trimming took off 5 bases at V and 1 base at J, with 13 bases between the two ends. The CDR3: CASSPAGGRTDTQYF. The CDR3 DNA sequence: TGTGCCAGCAGCCCCGCCGGGGGTCGCACAGATACGCAGTATTTT.

This sequence joins TRBV7-9 and TRBJ1-2, with D tentatively TRBD1 (5 bases). The V end was cut by 5 bases, the J end by 6 bases, with 10 bases between. From germline, CDR1 is SEHNR and CDR2 FQNEAQ (reference sequence). The length of the CDR3 is 12 residues. The CDR3 spells CASSGSRDGYTF. The CDR3 bases are TGTGCCAGCAGCGGCAGCAGGGATGGCTACACCTTC. Based on the CDR3 plus reference TRBV7-9 and TRBJ1-2, the full variable domain is DTGVSQNPRHKITKRGQNVTFRCDPISEHNRLYWYRQTLGQGPEFLTYFQNEAQLEKSRLLSDRFSAERPKGSFSTLEIQRTEQGDSAMYLCASSGSRDGYTFGSGTRLTVV.